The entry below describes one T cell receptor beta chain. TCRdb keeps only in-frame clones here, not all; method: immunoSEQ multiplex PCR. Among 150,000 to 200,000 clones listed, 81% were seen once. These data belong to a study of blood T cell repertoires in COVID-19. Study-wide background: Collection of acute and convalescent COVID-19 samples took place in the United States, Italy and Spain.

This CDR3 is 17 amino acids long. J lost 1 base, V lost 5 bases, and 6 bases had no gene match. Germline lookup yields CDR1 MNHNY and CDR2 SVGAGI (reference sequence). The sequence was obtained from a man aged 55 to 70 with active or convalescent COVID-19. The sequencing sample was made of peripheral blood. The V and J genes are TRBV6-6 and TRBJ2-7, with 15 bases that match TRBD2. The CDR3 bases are TGTGCCAGCAGTCGCAGTGGGACTAGCGGGAGGTCCTACGAGCAGTACTTC. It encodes CASSRSGTSGRSYEQYF.